These 18 T cell receptor beta chains originate from one sample sequenced in a study of tumor-infiltrating lymphocytes in localized non-small cell lung cancer. Only in-frame clones appear in the TCRdb table, and some are missing; sequencing was by immunoSEQ multiplex PCR. In the table there are 6,400 or so clones, approximately 80% of which are singletons. The sample taken for sequencing was lung tumor tissue. The origin of the receptors is a human donor with non-small cell lung cancer.

The V and J genes are TRBV28 and TRBJ2-7; unclear D gene. Germline V lookup: CDR1 MDHEN, CDR2 SYDVKM. Trimming took off 6 bases at V and 2 bases at J, with 14 bases between the two ends. CDR3 length: 14 residues. The CDR3 nucleotides are TGTGCCAGCAGCCTACTGAGACCACCCTACGAGCAGTACTTC. It codes for CASSLLRPPYEQYF.

CDR3 coding DNA: TGTGCCAGCAGTGAACTCGAGAACACTGAAGCTTTCTTT. Translating it yields CASSELENTEAFF. This sequence joins TRBV2 and TRBJ1-1, with D hard to call. The CDR3 has 13 residues. Germline CDR1 and CDR2: SNHLY and FYNNEI. The V and J ends lost 2 bases and 1 base respectively, with 5 bases between them.

The chain combines TRBV5-1 with TRBJ1-1; no clear D gene. The CDR3 extends over 14 amino acids. Germline CDR1 reads SGHRS; CDR2 reads YFSETQ. Trimming took 9 bases from V and 1 from J, leaving 16 bases between them. Here the CDR3 reads CATSLDGRNTEAFF. In DNA form, the CDR3 reads TGCGCCACCTCCCTTGACGGCCGGAACACTGAAGCTTTCTTT.

The chain's CDR3 is CASSEPGLGNEQFF. CDR3 nucleotide sequence: TGCGCCAGCAGTGAACCGGGACTAGGAAATGAGCAGTTCTTC. The chain has TRBV10-2 and TRBJ2-1; TRBD2 matches at 8 bases. Trimming removed 3 bases from V and 7 bases from J; junction bases left unmatched: 5. Germline CDR1 and CDR2: WSHSY and SAAADI. The CDR3 runs to 14 residues.

This clone was observed a handful of times. The chain recombines TRBV7-9 with TRBJ2-7; 7 bases fit TRBD1. V shed 4 bases, J shed 1 base, and the junction held 4 bases outside the gene matches. Germline CDR1 is SEHNR and CDR2 is FQNEAQ (reference sequence). The CDR3 length is 14 residues. In DNA form, the CDR3 reads TGTGCCAGCAGCTCCCGACAGGGATCCTACGAGCAGTACTTC. The encoded protein is CASSSRQGSYEQYF.

The V gene is TRBV25-1, the J gene TRBJ2-2; D not resolved. Trimming shortened V by 1 base and J by 1 base, and 7 bases separated the two germline ends. The germline CDR1 and CDR2 sequences are MGHDK and SYGVNS. CDR3 length equals 15 residues. CDR3 bases: TGTGCCAGCAGTGAATTGTTCGGGAACACCGGGGAGCTGTTTTTT. Protein: CASSELFGNTGELFF.

The chain has TRBV19 and TRBJ1-1; D might be TRBD1 (5 bases). Germline assignment: CDR1 LNHDA and CDR2 SQIVND (reference sequence). This CDR3 is 15 amino acids long. V was shortened by 2 bases and J by 3 bases, with 13 bases between the two germline ends. CDR3 nucleotide sequence: TGTGCCAGTAGTATAAAGGGGAGAGCGTACACTGAAGCTTTCTTT. Translating it yields CASSIKGRAYTEAFF.

The chain joins TRBV5-1 to TRBJ1-1, with D maybe TRBD1 (5 bases). The germline V and J ends were trimmed by 0 bases and 4 bases, with 16 bases remaining between them. Germline V gene lookup returns CDR1 SGHRS and CDR2 YFSETQ. There are 16 residues in the CDR3. The CDR3 sequence is CASSLVGGGRGTEAFF. The CDR3 DNA reads TGCGCCAGCAGCTTGGTTGGGGGGGGAAGGGGCACTGAAGCTTTCTTT.

The V and J genes are TRBV5-4 and TRBJ2-7; D is tentatively TRBD1 or TRBD2 (5 bases each). The V gene's germline CDR1 is SGHNT and CDR2 YYREEE (reference sequence). The CDR3 length is 16 residues. The ends were cut back, 4 bases at V and 0 bases at J, with 17 bases in the middle. Written as DNA, the CDR3 is TGTGCCAGCAGCCCGGGACCCAGGGTTGACTCCTACGAGCAGTACTTC. Encoded protein: CASSPGPRVDSYEQYF.

The chain combines TRBV5-1 with TRBJ2-1; maybe TRBD2 (6 bases). Trimming removed 2 bases from V and 0 bases from J, with 9 bases in between. Looked up from germline, CDR1 is SGHRS and CDR2 is YFSETQ. CDR3 length: 15 residues. CDR3: CASSLISGSYNEQFF. In nucleotides, the CDR3 is TGCGCCAGCAGCTTAATTAGCGGCTCCTACAATGAGCAGTTCTTC.

This rearrangement joins TRBV18 to TRBJ1-1; D gene uncertain. This CDR3 is built from 13 residues. Looked up from germline, CDR1 is KGHSH and CDR2 is LQKENI. Trimming took 2 bases from V and 6 from J, leaving 10 bases between them. As DNA, the CDR3 is TGTGCCAGCTCACCAGGAAGGGTCGCTGAAGCTTTCTTT. This translates into CASSPGRVAEAFF.

The J gene is TRBJ1-4, the V gene TRBV4-2, with a weak D call TRBD1 (5 bases). V was trimmed by 1 base and J by 7 bases, leaving 10 bases between them. Germline-derived CDR1 and CDR2 are LGHNA and YNFKEQ. The CDR3 has 14 amino acids. The CDR3 sequence: CASSQVGQGEKLFF. CDR3 coding DNA: TGTGCCAGCAGCCAAGTAGGGCAGGGTGAAAAACTGTTTTTT.

The chain links TRBV30 to TRBJ2-7; D is unresolved. The germline CDR1 and CDR2 sequences are GTSNPN and SVGIG (reference sequence). The CDR3 has 14 residues. Trimming left V 1 base short and J 3 bases short, with 13 bases between. The CDR3 spells CAWSEVGIDYEQYF. As DNA, the CDR3 is TGTGCCTGGAGTGAGGTGGGAATAGACTACGAGCAGTACTTC. Using reference TRBV30 and TRBJ2-7 for the parts outside the CDR3, the full variable domain is SQTIHQWPATLVQPVGSPLSLECTVEGTSNPNLYWYRQAAGRGLQLLFYSVGIGQISSEVPQNLSASRPQDRQFILSSKKLLLSDSGFYLCAWSEVGIDYEQYFGPGTRLTVT.

The rearrangement links TRBV2 to TRBJ1-1, with D unclear. The germline gives CDR1 SNHLY, CDR2 FYNNEI. The CDR3 is made up of 13 amino acids. With 6 bases removed from V and 1 base from J, the gap between germline ends came to 9 bases. Here the CDR3 DNA reads TGTGCCAGCAGCTTCGAACCGAACACTGAAGCTTTCTTT. Translation gives CASSFEPNTEAFF. The variable domain in full, with the rest retrieved from reference TRBV2 and TRBJ1-1, is EPEVTQTPSHQVTQMGQEVILRCVPISNHLYFYWYRQILGQKVEFLVSFYNNEISEKSEIFDDQFSVERPDGSNFTLKIRSTKLEDSAMYFCASSFEPNTEAFFGQGTRLTVV.

The chain's CDR3 is CASSSRTGETQYF. CDR3 sequence (DNA): TGTGCCAGCAGCTCCCGGACAGGAGAGACCCAGTACTTC. V and J are TRBV7-2 and TRBJ2-5; TRBD1 agrees at 7 bases. This CDR3 is built from 13 residues. The V segment lost 4 bases and the J segment 4 bases; nucleotides outside the gene matches: 3. Germline V gene sequence: CDR1 SGHTA, CDR2 FQGNSA.

The gene calls are TRBV29-1 and TRBJ2-3; 9 nucleotides line up with TRBD2. J was trimmed by 6 bases and V by 8 bases; bases with no gene match: 6. Germline V gives CDR1 SQVTM, CDR2 ANQGSEA. This CDR3 has 12 residues. The CDR3 region has the DNA TGCAGCTTTGGACTAGCGAGCGATACGCAGTATTTT. Encoded protein: CSFGLASDTQYF.

This clone has a handful of counts. V is TRBV4-1 and J is TRBJ2-7; TRBD1 is a possible D gene (6 bases). The length of the CDR3 is 13 residues. CDR1 and CDR2 from the germline V gene are MGHRA and YSYEKL. V dropped 1 base and J dropped 5 bases, with 9 bases sitting between them. As DNA, the CDR3 is TGCGCCAGCAGCCAAGCAGGGGTGGACGAGCAGTACTTC. Residues: CASSQAGVDEQYF.

The chain employs TRBV28 and TRBJ1-1, with no clear D. Trimming removed 3 bases from V and 1 base from J, with 9 bases in between. CDR1 is MDHEN and CDR2 is SYDVKM in the germline V gene. The length of the CDR3 is 14 residues. The CDR3 sequence: CASSFVHGNTEAFF. CDR3 in DNA: TGTGCCAGCAGTTTTGTCCACGGGAACACTGAAGCTTTCTTT. Using reference TRBV28 and TRBJ1-1 for the parts outside the CDR3, the full variable domain is DVKVTQSSRYLVKRTGEKVFLECVQDMDHENMFWYRQDPGLGLRLIYFSYDVKMKEKGDIPEGYSVSREKKERFSLILESASTNQTSMYLCASSFVHGNTEAFFGQGTRLTVV.